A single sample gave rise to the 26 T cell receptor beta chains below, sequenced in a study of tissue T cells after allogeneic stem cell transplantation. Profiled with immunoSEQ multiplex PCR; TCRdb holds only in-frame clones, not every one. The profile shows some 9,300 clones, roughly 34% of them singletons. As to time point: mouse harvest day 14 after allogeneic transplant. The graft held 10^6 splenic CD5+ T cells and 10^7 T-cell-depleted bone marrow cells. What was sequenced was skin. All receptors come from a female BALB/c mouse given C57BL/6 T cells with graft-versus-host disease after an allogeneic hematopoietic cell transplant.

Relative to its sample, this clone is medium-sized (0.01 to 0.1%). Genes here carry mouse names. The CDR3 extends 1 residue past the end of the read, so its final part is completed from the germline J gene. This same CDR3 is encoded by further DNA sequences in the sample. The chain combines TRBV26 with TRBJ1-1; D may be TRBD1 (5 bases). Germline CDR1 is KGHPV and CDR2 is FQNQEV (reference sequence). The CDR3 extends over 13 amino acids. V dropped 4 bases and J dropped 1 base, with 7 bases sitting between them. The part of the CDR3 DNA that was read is TGTGCCAGCAGTCGAGACAGAAACACAGAAGTCTTC. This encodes CASSRDRNTEVF. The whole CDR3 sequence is CASSRDRNTEVFF. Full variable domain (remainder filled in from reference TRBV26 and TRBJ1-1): NSKVIQTPRYLVKGQGQKAKMRCIPEKGHPVVFWYQQNKNNEFKFLINFQNQEVLQQIDMTEKRFSAECPSNSPCSLEIQSSEAGDSALYLCASSRDRNTEVFFGKGTRLTVV.

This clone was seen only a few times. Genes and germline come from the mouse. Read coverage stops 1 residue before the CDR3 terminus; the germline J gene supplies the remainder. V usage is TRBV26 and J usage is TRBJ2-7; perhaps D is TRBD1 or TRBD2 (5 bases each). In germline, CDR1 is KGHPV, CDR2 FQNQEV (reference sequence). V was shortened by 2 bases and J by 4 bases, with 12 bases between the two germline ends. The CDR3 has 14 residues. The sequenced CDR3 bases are TGTGCCAGCAGTCTGAGGATTGGGGCGTATGAACAGTAC. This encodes CASSLRIGAYEQY. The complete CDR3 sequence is CASSLRIGAYEQYF.

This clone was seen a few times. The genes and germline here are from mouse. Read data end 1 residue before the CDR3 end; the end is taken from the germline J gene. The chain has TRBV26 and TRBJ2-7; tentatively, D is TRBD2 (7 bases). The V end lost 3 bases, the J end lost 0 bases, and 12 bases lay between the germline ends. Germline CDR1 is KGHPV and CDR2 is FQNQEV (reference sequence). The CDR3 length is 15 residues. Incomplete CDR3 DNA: TGTGCCAGCAGTCTCCTGGGGGCCAGCTCCTATGAACAGTAC. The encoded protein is CASSLLGASSYEQY. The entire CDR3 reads CASSLLGASSYEQYF. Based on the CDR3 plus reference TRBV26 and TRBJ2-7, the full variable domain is NSKVIQTPRYLVKGQGQKAKMRCIPEKGHPVVFWYQQNKNNEFKFLINFQNQEVLQQIDMTEKRFSAECPSNSPCSLEIQSSEAGDSALYLCASSLLGASSYEQYFGPGTRLTVL.

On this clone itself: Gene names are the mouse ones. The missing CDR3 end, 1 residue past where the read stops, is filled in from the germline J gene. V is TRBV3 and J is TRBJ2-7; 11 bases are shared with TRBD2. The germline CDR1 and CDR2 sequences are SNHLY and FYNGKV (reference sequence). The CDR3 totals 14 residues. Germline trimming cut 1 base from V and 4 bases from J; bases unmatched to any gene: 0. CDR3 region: CASSLGLGGYEQYF. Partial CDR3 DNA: TGTGCCAGCAGCTTAGGACTGGGGGGGTATGAACAGTAC.

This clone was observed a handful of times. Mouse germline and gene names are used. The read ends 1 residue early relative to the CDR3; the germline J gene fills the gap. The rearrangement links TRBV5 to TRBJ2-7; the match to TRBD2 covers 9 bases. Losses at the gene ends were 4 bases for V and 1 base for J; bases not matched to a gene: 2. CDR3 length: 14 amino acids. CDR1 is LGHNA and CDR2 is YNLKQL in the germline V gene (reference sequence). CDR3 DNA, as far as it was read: TGTGCCAGCAGCCCCGGACTGGGGTCCTATGAACAGTAC. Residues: CASSPGLGSYEQY. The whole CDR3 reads CASSPGLGSYEQYF.

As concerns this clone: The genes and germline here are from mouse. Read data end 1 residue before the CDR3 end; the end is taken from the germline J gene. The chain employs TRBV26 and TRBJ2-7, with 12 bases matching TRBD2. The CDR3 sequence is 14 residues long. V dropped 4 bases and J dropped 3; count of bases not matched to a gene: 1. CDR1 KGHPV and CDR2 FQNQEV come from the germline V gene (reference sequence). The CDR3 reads CASSPDWGGYEQYF. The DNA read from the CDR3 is TGTGCCAGCAGTCCGGACTGGGGGGGCTATGAACAGTAC.

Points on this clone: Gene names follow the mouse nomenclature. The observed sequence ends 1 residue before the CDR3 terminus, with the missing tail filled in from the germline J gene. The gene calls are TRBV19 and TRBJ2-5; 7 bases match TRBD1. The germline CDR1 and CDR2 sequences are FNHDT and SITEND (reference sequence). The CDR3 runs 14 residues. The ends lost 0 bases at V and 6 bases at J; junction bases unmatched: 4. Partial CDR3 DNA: TGTGCCAGCAGTATAGGGACAGGAGGGGACACCCAGTAC. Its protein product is CASSIGTGGDTQY. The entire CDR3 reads CASSIGTGGDTQYF.

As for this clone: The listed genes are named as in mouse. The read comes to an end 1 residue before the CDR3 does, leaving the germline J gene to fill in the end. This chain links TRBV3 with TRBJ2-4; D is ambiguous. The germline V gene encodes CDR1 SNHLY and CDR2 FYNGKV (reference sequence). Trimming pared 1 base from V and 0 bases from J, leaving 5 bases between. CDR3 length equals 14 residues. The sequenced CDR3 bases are TGTGCCAGCAGCTTAGGACCTAGTCAAAACACCTTGTAC. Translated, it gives CASSLGPSQNTLY. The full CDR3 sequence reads CASSLGPSQNTLYF.

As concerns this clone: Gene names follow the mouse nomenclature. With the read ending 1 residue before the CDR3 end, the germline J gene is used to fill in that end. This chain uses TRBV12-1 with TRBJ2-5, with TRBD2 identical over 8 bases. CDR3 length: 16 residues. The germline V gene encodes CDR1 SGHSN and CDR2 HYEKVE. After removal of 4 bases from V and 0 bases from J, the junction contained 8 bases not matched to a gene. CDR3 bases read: TGTGCCAGCTCCCCACCGGACTGGGATAACCAAGACACCCAGTAC. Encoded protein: CASSPPDWDNQDTQY. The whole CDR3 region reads CASSPPDWDNQDTQYF.

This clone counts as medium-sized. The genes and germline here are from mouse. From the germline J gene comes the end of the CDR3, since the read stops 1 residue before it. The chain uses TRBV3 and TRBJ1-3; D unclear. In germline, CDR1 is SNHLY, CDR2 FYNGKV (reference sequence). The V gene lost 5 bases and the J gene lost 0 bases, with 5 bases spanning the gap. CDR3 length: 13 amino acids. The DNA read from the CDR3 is TGTGCCAGCAGCCCCCATTCTGGAAATACGCTCTAT. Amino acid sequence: CASSPHSGNTLY. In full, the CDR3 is CASSPHSGNTLYF.

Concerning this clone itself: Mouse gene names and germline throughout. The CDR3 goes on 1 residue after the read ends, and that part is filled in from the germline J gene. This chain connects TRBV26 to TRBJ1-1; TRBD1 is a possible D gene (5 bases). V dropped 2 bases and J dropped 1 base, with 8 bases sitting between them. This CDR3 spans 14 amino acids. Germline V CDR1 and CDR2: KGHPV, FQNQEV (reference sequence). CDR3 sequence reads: CASSLGQINTEVFF. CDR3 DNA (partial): TGTGCCAGCAGTCTGGGACAAATAAACACAGAAGTCTTC.

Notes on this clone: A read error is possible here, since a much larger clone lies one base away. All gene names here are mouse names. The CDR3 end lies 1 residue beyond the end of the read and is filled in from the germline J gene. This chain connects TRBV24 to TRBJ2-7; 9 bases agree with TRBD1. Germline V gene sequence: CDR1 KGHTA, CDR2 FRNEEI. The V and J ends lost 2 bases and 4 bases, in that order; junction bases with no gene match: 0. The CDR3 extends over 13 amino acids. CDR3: CASSLGQGYEQYF. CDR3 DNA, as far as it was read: TGTGCCAGCAGTCTGGGACAGGGGTATGAACAGTAC.

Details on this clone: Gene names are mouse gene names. CDR3 sequence: CASSSRQISNERLFF. Partial CDR3 DNA: TGTGCCAGCAGCTCTAGACAGATTTCCAACGAAAGATTATTT. The chain joins TRBV3 to TRBJ1-4, with D perhaps TRBD1 (5 bases). The read halts 1 residue ahead of the CDR3 end, with the missing end drawn from the germline J gene. The CDR3 has 15 amino acids. Germline loops: CDR1 SNHLY, CDR2 FYNGKV (reference sequence). With 4 bases removed from V and 0 bases from J, the gap between germline ends came to 9 bases. The full variable domain, rest sourced from reference TRBV3 and TRBJ1-4, is GPKVLQIPSHQIIDMGQMVTLNCDPVSNHLYFYWYKQILGQQMEFLVNFYNGKVMEKSKLFKDQFSVERPDGSYFTLKIQPTALEDSAVYFCASSSRQISNERLFFGHGTKLSVL.

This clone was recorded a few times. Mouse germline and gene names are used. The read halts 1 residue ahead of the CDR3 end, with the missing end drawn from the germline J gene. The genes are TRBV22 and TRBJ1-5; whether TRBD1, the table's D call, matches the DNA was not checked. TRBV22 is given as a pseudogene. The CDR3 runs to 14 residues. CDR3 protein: CASRDREGNQAPLF. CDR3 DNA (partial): TGTGCCAGCAGAGACAGGGAAGGCAACCAGGCTCCGCTT.

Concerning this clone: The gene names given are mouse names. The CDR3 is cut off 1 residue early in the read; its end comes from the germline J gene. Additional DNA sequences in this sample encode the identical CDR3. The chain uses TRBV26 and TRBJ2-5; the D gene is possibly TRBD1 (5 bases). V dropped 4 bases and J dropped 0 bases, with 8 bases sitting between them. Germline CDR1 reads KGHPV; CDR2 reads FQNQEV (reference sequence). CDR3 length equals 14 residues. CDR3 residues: CASSRTINQDTQYF. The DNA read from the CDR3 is TGTGCCAGCAGTCGGACAATTAACCAAGACACCCAGTAC. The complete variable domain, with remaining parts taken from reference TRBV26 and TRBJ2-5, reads NSKVIQTPRYLVKGQGQKAKMRCIPEKGHPVVFWYQQNKNNEFKFLINFQNQEVLQQIDMTEKRFSAECPSNSPCSLEIQSSEAGDSALYLCASSRTINQDTQYFGPGTRLLVL.

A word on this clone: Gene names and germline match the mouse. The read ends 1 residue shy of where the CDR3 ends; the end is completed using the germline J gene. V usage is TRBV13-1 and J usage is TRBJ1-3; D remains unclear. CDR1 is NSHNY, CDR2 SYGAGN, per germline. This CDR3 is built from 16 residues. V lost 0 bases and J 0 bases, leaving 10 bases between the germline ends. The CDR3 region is CASSDAWANSGNTLYF. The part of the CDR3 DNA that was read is TGTGCCAGCAGTGATGCATGGGCCAATTCTGGAAATACGCTCTAT.

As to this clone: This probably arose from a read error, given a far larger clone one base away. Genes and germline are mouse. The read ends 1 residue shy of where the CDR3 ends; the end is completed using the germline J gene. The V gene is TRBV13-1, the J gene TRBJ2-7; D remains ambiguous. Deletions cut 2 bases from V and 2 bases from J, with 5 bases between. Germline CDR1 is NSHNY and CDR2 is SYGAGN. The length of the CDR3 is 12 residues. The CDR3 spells CASSDNPYEQYF. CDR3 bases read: TGTGCCAGCAGTGACAACCCCTATGAACAGTAC.

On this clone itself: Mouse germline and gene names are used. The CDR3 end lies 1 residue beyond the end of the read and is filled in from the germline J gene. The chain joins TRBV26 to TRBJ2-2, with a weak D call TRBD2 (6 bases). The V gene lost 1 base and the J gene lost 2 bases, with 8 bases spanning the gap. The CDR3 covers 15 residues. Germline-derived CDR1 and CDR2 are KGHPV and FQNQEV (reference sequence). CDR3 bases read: TGTGCCAGCAGTCTGTGGGGACTTAACACCGGGCAGCTCTAC. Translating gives CASSLWGLNTGQLY. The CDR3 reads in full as CASSLWGLNTGQLYF.

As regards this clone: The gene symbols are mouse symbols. Incomplete CDR3 DNA: TGTGGTTCCTGGGGGGTTAACCAAGACACCCAGTAC. This gives the protein CGSWGVNQDTQY. From start to end, the CDR3 is CGSWGVNQDTQYF. The chain joins TRBV20 to TRBJ2-5; TRBD2 matches 8 bases. The observed sequence ends 1 residue before the CDR3 terminus, with the missing tail filled in from the germline J gene. J lost 0 bases, V lost 8 bases, and 4 bases had no gene match. The CDR3 runs to 13 residues. Germline assignment: CDR1 GFQATS and CDR2 STVNSAI.

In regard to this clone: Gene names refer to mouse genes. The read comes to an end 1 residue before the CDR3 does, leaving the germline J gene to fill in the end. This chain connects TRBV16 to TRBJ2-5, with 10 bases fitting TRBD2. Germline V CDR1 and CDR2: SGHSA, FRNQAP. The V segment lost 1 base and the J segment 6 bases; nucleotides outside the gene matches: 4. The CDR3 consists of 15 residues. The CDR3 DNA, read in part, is TGTGCAAGCAGCTTAGCGACTGGGGGGCAGGACACCCAGTAC. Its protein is CASSLATGGQDTQY. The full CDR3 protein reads CASSLATGGQDTQYF.

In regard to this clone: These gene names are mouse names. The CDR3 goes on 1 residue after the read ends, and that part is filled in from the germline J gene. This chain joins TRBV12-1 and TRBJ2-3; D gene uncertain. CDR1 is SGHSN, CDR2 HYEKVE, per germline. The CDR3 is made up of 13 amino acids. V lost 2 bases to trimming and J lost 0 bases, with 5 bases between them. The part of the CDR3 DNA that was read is TGTGCCAGCTCTCCGTCTAGTGCAGAAACGCTGTAT. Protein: CASSPSSAETLY. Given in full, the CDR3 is CASSPSSAETLYF.

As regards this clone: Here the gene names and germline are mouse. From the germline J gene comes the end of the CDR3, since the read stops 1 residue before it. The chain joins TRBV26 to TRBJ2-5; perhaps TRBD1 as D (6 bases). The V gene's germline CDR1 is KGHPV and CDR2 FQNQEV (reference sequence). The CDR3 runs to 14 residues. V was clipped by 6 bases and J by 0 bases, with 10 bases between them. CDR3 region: CASRRDNNQDTQYF. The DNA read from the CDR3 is TGTGCCAGCAGGCGGGACAATAACCAAGACACCCAGTAC. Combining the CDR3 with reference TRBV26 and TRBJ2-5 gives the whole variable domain NSKVIQTPRYLVKGQGQKAKMRCIPEKGHPVVFWYQQNKNNEFKFLINFQNQEVLQQIDMTEKRFSAECPSNSPCSLEIQSSEAGDSALYLCASRRDNNQDTQYFGPGTRLLVL.

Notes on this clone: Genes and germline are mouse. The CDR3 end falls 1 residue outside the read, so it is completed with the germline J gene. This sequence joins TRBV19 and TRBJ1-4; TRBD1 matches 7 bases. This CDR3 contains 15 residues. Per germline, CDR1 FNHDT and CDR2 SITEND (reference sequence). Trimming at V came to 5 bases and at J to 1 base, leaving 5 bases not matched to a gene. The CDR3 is CASSPQGNSNERLFF. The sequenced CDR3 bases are TGTGCCAGCAGCCCACAGGGGAATTCCAACGAAAGATTATTT.

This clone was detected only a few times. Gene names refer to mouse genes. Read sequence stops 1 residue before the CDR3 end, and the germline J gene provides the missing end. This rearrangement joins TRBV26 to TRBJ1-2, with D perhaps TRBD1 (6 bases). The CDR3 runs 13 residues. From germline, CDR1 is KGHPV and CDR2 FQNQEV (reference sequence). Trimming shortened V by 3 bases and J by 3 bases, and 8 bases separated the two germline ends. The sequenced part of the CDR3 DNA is TGTGCCAGCAGTCTCCAGGGGTACTCCGACTACACC. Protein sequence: CASSLQGYSDYT. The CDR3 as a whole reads CASSLQGYSDYTF.

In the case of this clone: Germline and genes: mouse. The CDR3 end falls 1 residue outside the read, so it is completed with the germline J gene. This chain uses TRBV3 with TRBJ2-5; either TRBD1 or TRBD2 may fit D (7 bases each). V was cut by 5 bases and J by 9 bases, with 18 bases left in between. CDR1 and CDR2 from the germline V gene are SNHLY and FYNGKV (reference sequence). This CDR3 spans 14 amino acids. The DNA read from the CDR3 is TGTGCCAGCAGCCCCGGGACAGCGGGGGGGACCCAGTAC. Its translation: CASSPGTAGGTQY. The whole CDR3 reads CASSPGTAGGTQYF.

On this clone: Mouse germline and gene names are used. CDR3 in amino acids: CASSRDNSQNTLYF. CDR3 DNA, as far as it was read: TGTGCCAGCAGTCGGGACAATAGTCAAAACACCTTGTAC. The chain carries TRBV26 and TRBJ2-4; the D gene is possibly TRBD1 (6 bases). The read stops 1 residue short of the end of the CDR3; the missing end is completed from the germline J gene. Trimming shortened V by 4 bases and J by 0 bases, and 8 bases separated the two germline ends. This CDR3 comprises 14 residues. CDR1 is KGHPV and CDR2 is FQNQEV in the germline V gene (reference sequence).